The 13 T cell receptor beta chains below all came from one sample that was sequenced in a study of T-cell reconstitution after alpha-beta-depleted transplantation in children (dated by TCRdb to the mid-2010s). The sample's treatment or condition label, in plain terms: allogeneic hematopoietic cell transplantation with graft depleted of TCRalphabeta T cells and CD19 B cells. The library relied on PCR. TCRdb shows the sequencer as Illumina HiSeq 2500. Molecular barcoding was employed in the preparation of TCR libraries, with unique molecular identifiers being used to normalize TCRbeta repertoire quantification. Using fastp trimming at Q25 and MiXCR clonotype assembly, TCRdb reanalyzed the public sequencing data and kept in-frame beta chains. All rows with the same CDR3 protein become a single entry with the most common DNA and genes. Across this sample there are almost 600,000 distinct CDR3 sequences, with over 25% seen only once. The ten largest make up under 45% of the sample.

This sample comprised PBMCs, obtained before TCRalphabeta/CD19-depleted stem cell transplant. Every receptor here comes from a boy under two years old with Wiskott-Aldrich syndrome, due to receive a stem cell transplant.

V is TRBV9 and J is TRBJ2-4; 8 bases are a match to TRBD2. From germline, CDR1 is SGDLS and CDR2 YYNGEE. The ends lost 0 bases at V and 6 bases at J; junction bases unmatched: 11. The CDR3 spans 17 residues. The CDR3 nucleotides read TGTGCCAGCAGCGTAGCTCCAGCGGGAGTTCTCGGAAACATTCAGTACTTC. It translates to CASSVAPAGVLGNIQYF.

The J gene is TRBJ2-2, the V gene TRBV20-1, with D unclear. Germline CDR1 DFQATT, CDR2 SNEGSKA (reference sequence). This CDR3 has 14 amino acids. Trimming cost V 3 bases and J 1 base, with 9 bases left between them. The chain's CDR3 is CSARRTKNTGELFF. In DNA form, the CDR3 reads TGCAGTGCTAGGCGAACCAAGAACACCGGGGAGCTGTTTTTT.

V is TRBV5-1 and J is TRBJ2-7; no clear D gene. The CDR3 extends over 12 amino acids. Germline CDR1 SGHRS, CDR2 YFSETQ. The germline V and J ends were trimmed by 3 bases and 5 bases, with 9 bases remaining between them. CDR3 region: CASSSAWDEQYF. The CDR3 DNA reads TGCGCCAGCAGCTCGGCGTGGGACGAGCAGTACTTC.

The chain carries TRBV5-1 and TRBJ2-1; a weak D match, TRBD1 (6 bases). The germline gives CDR1 SGHRS, CDR2 YFSETQ. There are 14 residues in the CDR3. The V and J ends lost 4 bases and 6 bases respectively, with 14 bases between them. DNA for the CDR3: TGCGCCAGCAGCCCTACTGGACAGTTCAATGAGCAGTTCTTC. Its translation is CASSPTGQFNEQFF.

This clonotype was found a few times. The gene calls are TRBV20-1 and TRBJ2-1, with 9 bases aligning to TRBD2. This CDR3 region has 15 residues. V trimming: 5 bases; J trimming: 3 bases; junction bases outside the gene matches: 8. Germline V lookup: CDR1 DFQATT, CDR2 SNEGSKA (reference sequence). CDR3 in amino acids: CSAQTTSGYYNEQFF. CDR3 DNA: TGCAGTGCTCAAACGACTAGCGGCTACTACAATGAGCAGTTCTTC.

The rearrangement uses TRBV5-1 and TRBJ2-2; D remains unclear. The CDR3 is 14 amino acids. Between the trimmed V and J ends, which lost 1 base and 3 bases, there was a span of 7 bases. The germline gives CDR1 SGHRS, CDR2 YFSETQ. The CDR3 here is CASSLFSHTGELFF. In DNA, the CDR3 is TGCGCCAGCAGCTTGTTTTCGCACACCGGGGAGCTGTTTTTT.

This clonotype was observed once. The genes are TRBV20-1 and TRBJ2-7; 10 nucleotides match TRBD2. Trimming at V came to 5 bases and at J to 3 bases, leaving 7 bases not matched to a gene. CDR3 length equals 14 residues. Germline CDR1 reads DFQATT; CDR2 reads SNEGSKA (reference sequence). Here the CDR3 reads CSAEGSSGSYEQYF. The CDR3 DNA sequence: TGCAGTGCTGAGGGGTCTAGCGGGAGCTACGAGCAGTACTTC.

CDR3 nucleotides: TGTGCCACCAGTCGGGTAGACAGGGAAGAGACCCAGTACTTC. Translating gives CATSRVDREETQYF. This sequence joins TRBV15 and TRBJ2-5; 7 nucleotides match TRBD1. Germline V lookup: CDR1 LNHNV, CDR2 YYDKDF (reference sequence). V gave up 6 bases and J gave up 3 bases; unmatched junction bases: 7. This CDR3 has 14 amino acids. The full variable domain, rest sourced from reference TRBV15 and TRBJ2-5, is DAMVIQNPRYQVTQFGKPVTLSCSQTLNHNVMYWYQQKSSQAPKLLFHYYDKDFNNEADTPDNFQSRRPNTSFCFLDIRSPGLGDTAMYLCATSRVDREETQYFGPGTRLLVL.

This sequence joins TRBV5-1 and TRBJ2-7; D gene ambiguous. The length of the CDR3 is 13 residues. V lost 0 bases and J 7 bases, leaving 11 bases between the germline ends. Germline values: CDR1 SGHRS, CDR2 YFSETQ. The CDR3 protein is CASSLGGGWEQYF. CDR3 bases: TGCGCCAGCAGCTTGGGAGGCGGATGGGAGCAGTACTTC.

The sample holds a few counts of this clonotype. The genes are TRBV29-1 and TRBJ2-2; D may be TRBD2 (6 bases). Germline CDR1 reads SQVTM; CDR2 reads ANQGSEA. The CDR3 has 14 residues. Trimming pared 7 bases from V and 0 bases from J, leaving 12 bases between. The chain's CDR3 is CSALADANTGELFF. The CDR3 coding sequence is TGCAGCGCCTTAGCGGATGCGAACACCGGGGAGCTGTTTTTT.

This clonotype was picked up a small number of times. The J gene is TRBJ2-7, the V gene TRBV11-1; 7 bases fit TRBD1. V was pared by 6 bases and J by 2 bases, with 19 bases of the junction left unmatched. This CDR3 comprises 18 residues. Germline V lookup: CDR1 SGHAT, CDR2 FQDESV (reference sequence). CDR3 nucleotides: TGTGCCAGCAGTTTTGCGCTGATCCGGGACAGTCATACCTACGAGCAGTACTTC. Translation: CASSFALIRDSHTYEQYF.

The rearrangement uses TRBV4-1 and TRBJ2-7; unclear D gene. The CDR3 contains 14 residues. Trimming pared 1 base from V and 3 bases from J, leaving 10 bases between. Germline assignment: CDR1 MGHRA and CDR2 YSYEKL. The CDR3 protein is CASSQGFGSYEQYF. The CDR3 coding sequence is TGCGCCAGCAGCCAAGGGTTTGGCAGCTACGAGCAGTACTTC.

In this sample, this clonotype turned up many times. This chain uses TRBV5-1 with TRBJ2-1, with D possibly being TRBD2 (6 bases). The CDR3 contains 14 residues. V lost 0 bases and J 7 bases, leaving 11 bases between the germline ends. Germline assignment: CDR1 SGHRS and CDR2 YFSETQ. In DNA form, the CDR3 reads TGCGCCAGCAGCTTGGGACTAGGTAGAAATGAGCAGTTCTTC. Protein sequence: CASSLGLGRNEQFF.